The rows below give T cell receptor beta chains drawn from one sample of a study of blood T cell repertoires in COVID-19. Here immunoSEQ multiplex PCR was the method, and the copy in TCRdb shows in-frame clones only, minus some. This table has roughly 360,000 clones, around 87% appearing once. The sequenced sample was PBMCs or T cells enriched from blood (not recorded which). The receptors stem from a man aged 30 to 45 who had recovered from COVID-19. The CDR3 runs from the conserved cysteine through the conserved F or W.

cdr3_length	v_call	j_call	cdr3_aa
11	TRBV10-3	TRBJ1-3	CAINRGNTIYF
13	TRBV19	TRBJ1-5	CASSTVPGQPQHF
13	TRBV14	TRBJ1-5	CASIGQKNQPQHF
15	TRBV3-1/TRBV3-2	TRBJ1-1	CASSRDSRVNTEAFF
12	TRBV7-9	TRBJ1-4	CASSFRNEKLFF
15	TRBV5-1	TRBJ2-7	CASSFRTGGASEQYF
15	TRBV27	TRBJ2-5	CASSYSGGAGETQYF
15	TRBV4-3	TRBJ2-3	CASSQVAAARDTQYF
16	TRBV5-6	TRBJ1-1	CASSLVWGGVDTEAFF
15	TRBV6-4	TRBJ2-3	CASSEEGYSTDTQYF
11	TRBV20-1	TRBJ1-1	CSARDRVEAFF
14	TRBV18	TRBJ2-7	CASSNRQGGYEQYF
15	TRBV3-1/TRBV3-2	TRBJ1-5	CASSQTTGGNQPQHF
13	TRBV13	TRBJ2-1	CASSLGSLNEQFF
13	TRBV3-1/TRBV3-2	TRBJ2-6	CASKSSGANVLTF
18	TRBV27	TRBJ2-1	CASSLSAGTGFRRDEQFF
14	TRBV6-2/TRBV6-3	TRBJ2-7	CASSQYRGWYEQYF